This TCR beta chain is from a study of T-cell reconstitution after alpha-beta-depleted transplantation in children. Study-level findings and limits: At day 60, the high TCRbeta diversity found in some patients originated from recipient T cells and thymic progenitors that had survived. A year had passed since transplant, and T-cell counts and diversity by then came mostly from newly produced T cells.

Comments on this clonotype: Its antigen is as yet unknown.

Using unique molecular identifiers, the investigators prepared the TCRbeta library. TCRdb reanalysed the PCR reads using MiXCR and keeps one entry per CDR3 protein. Of under 850,000 distinct CDR3 sequences listed, about 12% are singletons. Germline CDR1 SGHTA, CDR2 FQGNSA. The CDR3 contains 14 residues. The V and J ends lost 5 bases and 8 bases respectively, with 15 bases between them. Source: PBMCs, taken before TCRalphabeta/CD19-depleted stem cell transplant. The gene calls are TRBV7-2 and TRBJ1-4; TRBD1 is a possible D gene (6 bases). This TCR came from a girl aged 2-10 years with congenital amegakaryocytic thrombocytopenia, due to receive a stem cell transplant. CDR3 sequence reads: CASSQDSGREKLFF. CDR3 DNA sequence: TGTGCCAGCAGCCAGGACAGCGGGCGGGAAAAACTGTTTTTT.